This T cell receptor (beta chain) originates from a study of identical twins (dated by TCRdb to about 2016). Describing the broader study: TCR alpha and beta repertoires from monozygotic twins, unrelated adults of various ages and cord blood were deep-sequenced to test whether fetal clonotypes persist. Replicate twin experiments were performed at different times using different library preparation protocols to rule out contamination. Overall results and qualifications from the work: Because the same donors could not be followed over many years, the conclusions depended on cross-sectional statistical analysis. A weaker excess of twin sharing was found in beta out-of-frame sequences because the signal-to-noise ratio was lowered by fewer shared sequences. Out-of-frame TCR alpha sharing in monozygotic twins was systematically underestimated by recombination models, whereas sharing between unrelated individuals was in agreement with the recombination models. Compared with coincidental sharing between unrelated individuals, out-of-frame TCR alpha sequences shared between twins had an excess of sequences with low generation probability. Fewer insertions were carried by abundant cord blood beta clonotypes; a weaker similar trend was observed in young adult naive repertoires, while no such trend was observed in memory repertoires. Invariant T cells such as MAIT and iNKT could partly confound zero-insertion analyses, although diverse VJ usage argued against such confounding for most clonotypes.

Every donor was a healthy Caucasian. Trimmed from V: 5 bases; trimmed from J: 1 base; junction bases lacking a gene match: 9. From the cysteine through the phenylalanine, the CDR3 covers 17 amino acids. Here the CDR3 DNA is all that survives: 51 bases in frame from base 1. This clonotype was seen a few times. There is no known antigen for this receptor. No quality values exist for individual bases; no much larger clone is one base distant. Libraries were made using 5' RACE. Sequenced on an Illumina HiSeq 2000. Template switching added a universal primer binding site, and the final cDNA carried a unique molecular identifier that allowed TCR cDNA molecules to be counted accurately. Specific primers in the conserved constant-segment region were used to synthesize first-strand cDNA for the TCR alpha and beta chains. To control for contamination, every cDNA library carried two barcodes: a SMART-Mk sample barcode plus Illumina barcodes. Two successive PCR steps introduced TruSeq adapter sequences along with Illumina sample barcodes. The TCR alpha and beta cDNA libraries were sequenced on the Illumina HiSeq platform using custom primers. As for the original processing: MiGEC was used to process raw reads and extract unique molecular identifiers, and MiXCR was used to find CDR3 positions. Recombination models were inferred per individual with the repgenHMM and IGoR tools using an EM algorithm. Shared clonotypes were analyzed with the tcR package in R, and sharing was normalized by the product of cloneset sizes. To study raw recombination free of thymic and clonal selection effects, out-of-frame nonproductive sequences were analyzed. Through fastp at Q25 and MiXCR, TCRdb rebuilt clones from the public reads, retaining in-frame beta chains. One record per CDR3 amino acid sequence lists the most common genes and DNA. These V and J calls rely on TCRdb rather than the paper's analysis. The table for this sample lists around 1.7 million distinct CDR3 sequences; 32% of them were counted only once. In total, the top ten clones hold 0.25% to 0.3% of the sample.

Here the chain combines TRBV12-3 or TRBV12-4 and TRBJ2-1; 9 middle bases align to TRBD1. The TCR sequence derives from a newborn girl in good health. The sample comprised cord blood. In nucleotide form, the sequence is TGTGCCAGCAGTCCGGGACAGGGCCCCCGGTCCTACAATGAGCAGTTCTTC. This sequence encodes CASSPGQGPRSYNEQFF.